A single sample gave rise to the 26 T cell receptor beta chains below, sequenced in a study of early T cells in non-severe SARS-CoV-2 infection. TCRdb re-derived calls from the 5' RACE reads in MiXCR, one entry per CDR3 protein. The profile shows tens of thousands of distinct CDR3 sequences, under 6.5% of them singletons. The sequencing sample was made of whole blood. These TCRs come from an adult who was a healthcare worker with PCR-confirmed SARS-CoV-2 infection or an uninfected control (not recorded which).

The chain combines TRBV30 with TRBJ2-7; D unresolved. This CDR3 is 12 amino acids long. Germline V CDR1 and CDR2: GTSNPN, SVGIG (reference sequence). The germline V and J ends were trimmed by 5 bases and 3 bases, with 11 bases remaining between them. DNA for the CDR3: TGTGCCTGGGCTACTGGAGACTACGAGCAGTACTTC. Amino acid sequence: CAWATGDYEQYF.

The chain recombines TRBV10-3 with TRBJ2-7; D perhaps matches TRBD1 (6 bases). The V end lost 0 bases, the J end lost 0 bases, and 9 bases lay between the germline ends. CDR1 and CDR2 from the germline V gene are ENHRY and SYGVKD. The CDR3 is made up of 15 amino acids. The CDR3 is CAISESRDISYEQYF. For the CDR3, the DNA is TGTGCCATCAGTGAGTCTCGGGACATCTCCTACGAGCAGTACTTC.

The CDR3 coding sequence is TGTGCCAGCAGCTTGGAGGGCCCCGGGGAGCTGTTTTTT. Translating gives CASSLEGPGELFF. This sequence joins TRBV7-3 and TRBJ2-2; TRBD2 might be the D (6 bases). Germline V lookup: CDR1 SGHTA, CDR2 FQGTGA. The CDR3 runs 13 residues. V lost 3 bases, J lost 6 bases, and 8 bases lay in between.

The chain couples TRBV7-9 to TRBJ2-5, with no clear D. The CDR3 is 14 residues long. CDR1 SEHNR and CDR2 FQNEAQ come from the germline V gene (reference sequence). Trimming shortened V by 2 bases and J by 3 bases, and 10 bases separated the two germline ends. CDR3 DNA sequence: TGTGCCAGCAGCTTAAGAGGAGTAAAAGAGACCCAGTACTTC. Translation gives CASSLRGVKETQYF.

V usage is TRBV21-1 and J usage is TRBJ1-2; the D call of TRBD1 is as the table states it, not checked on the DNA. TRBV21-1 corresponds to a pseudogene. The CDR3 loop spans 12 amino acids. CDR3 DNA sequence: TGTGCCCAACGCCGGGTGTACTATGGCTACACCTTC. Encoded protein: CAQRRVYYGYTF.

The table lists this clonotype with many counts. This chain uses TRBV10-3 with TRBJ2-1; D is unresolved. V was clipped by 3 bases and J by 2 bases, with 11 bases between them. CDR3 length: 15 residues. CDR1 and CDR2 (germline): ENHRY, SYGVKD. The CDR3 nucleotides read TGTGCCATCAGTGATAGTAAGGTGACCTACAATGAGCAGTTCTTC. Its protein is CAISDSKVTYNEQFF.

Many counts were recorded for this clonotype. The rearrangement joins TRBV24-1 to TRBJ2-5; D assignment may be TRBD1 or TRBD2 (5 bases each). Trimming took off 2 bases at V and 0 bases at J, with 12 bases between the two ends. The CDR3 extends over 16 amino acids. CDR1 is KGHDR and CDR2 is SFDVKD in the germline V gene. This CDR3 is CATSDSGTDYQETQYF. Written as DNA, the CDR3 is TGTGCCACCAGTGATTCCGGGACGGATTACCAAGAGACCCAGTACTTC.

The CDR3 DNA reads TGTGCCAGCAGCTTAGGGGTGACAGAAGAGACCCAGTACTTC. Residues: CASSLGVTEETQYF. The chain joins TRBV7-8 to TRBJ2-5; a possible D gene is TRBD1 (5 bases). The CDR3 sequence is 14 residues long. V shed 1 base and J shed 3 bases, with 9 bases lying between them. Germline V gene sequence: CDR1 SGHVS, CDR2 FQNEAQ.

The chain recombines TRBV2 with TRBJ2-5, with TRBD2 as a possible D gene (6 bases). Trimming took 8 bases from V and 1 from J, leaving 14 bases between them. CDR3 length: 14 residues. Germline V lookup: CDR1 SNHLY, CDR2 FYNNEI. CDR3 bases: TGTGCCAGCGCCCCGGGGGTTCTCCAAGAGACCCAGTACTTC. Its translation is CASAPGVLQETQYF.

This clonotype was observed many times. The rearrangement joins TRBV12-3 or TRBV12-4 to TRBJ1-1, with D possibly matching TRBD1 (6 bases). The CDR3 covers 17 residues. V shed 4 bases and J shed 3 bases, with 21 bases lying between them. CDR3 amino acids: CASSSLQGVGADTEAFF. The DNA of the CDR3 is TGTGCCAGCAGTTCCCTACAGGGTGTAGGGGCGGACACTGAAGCTTTCTTT.

This clonotype was counted ten times or more. This chain uses TRBV29-1 with TRBJ2-3; D gene ambiguous. The CDR3 spans 12 residues. V was clipped by 0 bases and J by 14 bases, with 15 bases between them. The germline V gene has CDR1 SQVTM and CDR2 ANQGSEA. Here the CDR3 reads CSVEEGGRERYF. The CDR3 DNA follows: TGCAGCGTTGAAGAAGGTGGAAGGGAACGGTATTTT.

This clonotype was counted ten times or more. The genes are TRBV20-1 and TRBJ2-7; the D call may be TRBD1 or TRBD2 (5 bases each). V was clipped by 1 base and J by 2 bases, with 12 bases between them. CDR3 length: 14 amino acids. The germline CDR1 and CDR2 sequences are DFQATT and SNEGSKA (reference sequence). CDR3 coding DNA: TGCAGTGCTAGAGTGGGGCGGGCTCCCTACGAGCAGTACTTC. Translation gives CSARVGRAPYEQYF.

This clonotype showed up many times. This chain joins TRBV14 and TRBJ2-2, with 7 bases aligning to TRBD2. V gave up 3 bases and J gave up 5 bases; unmatched junction bases: 6. Germline CDR1 SGHDN, CDR2 FVKESK. CDR3 length: 15 amino acids. CDR3 in amino acids: CASSHASGTTGELFF. As DNA, the CDR3 is TGTGCCAGCAGCCATGCTAGCGGCACTACCGGGGAGCTGTTTTTT.

About this clonotype: Germline and junction disagree at one end, which may indicate a read error. The V and J genes are TRBV12-3 or TRBV12-4 and TRBJ2-2, with unresolved D. The CDR3 loop spans 14 amino acids. The CDR3 loop reads CAGSLRISTGELFF. In DNA form, the CDR3 reads TGTGCCGGCAGTTTAAGGATTAGCACCGGGGAGCTGTTTTTT.

The V and J genes are TRBV9 and TRBJ2-7; 8 bases match TRBD2. The J segment lost 2 bases and the V segment lost 0 bases, leaving 10 bases of the junction unmatched. This CDR3 spans 17 amino acids. Germline CDR1 reads SGDLS; CDR2 reads YYNGEE. The CDR3 spells CASSVGELPAGAYEQYF. CDR3 coding DNA: TGTGCCAGCAGCGTAGGGGAGCTCCCAGCGGGGGCCTACGAGCAGTACTTC.

This clonotype was counted ten times or more. This chain links TRBV6-6 with TRBJ1-2; TRBD1 aligns across 7 bases. CDR3 length equals 15 residues. Trimming removed 2 bases from V and 6 bases from J; junction bases left unmatched: 9. Germline values: CDR1 MNHNY, CDR2 SVGAGI (reference sequence). CDR3 in amino acids: CASSYQGQEFDGYTF. The CDR3 DNA reads TGTGCCAGCAGTTACCAAGGACAGGAGTTTGATGGCTACACCTTC.

This clonotype came up many times. V gene TRBV3-1 combines with J gene TRBJ1-1; maybe TRBD1 (6 bases). CDR1 and CDR2 (germline): LGHDT, YNNKEL (reference sequence). Trimming removed 5 bases from V and 1 base from J, with 11 bases in between. The CDR3 runs to 14 residues. The CDR3 DNA sequence: TGTGCCAGCAGCTGGGACATCCGGAACACTGAAGCTTTCTTT. It specifies CASSWDIRNTEAFF.

Ten or more counts support this clonotype. This rearrangement joins TRBV29-1 to TRBJ2-2; D gene unclear. The CDR3 is 12 amino acids. CDR1 and CDR2 (germline): SQVTM, ANQGSEA. Trimming shortened V by 5 bases and J by 1 base, and 5 bases separated the two germline ends. The CDR3 sequence: CSVRMNTGELFF. The CDR3 DNA follows: TGCAGCGTTCGAATGAACACCGGGGAGCTGTTTTTT.

By its share, this clonotype is medium-sized. The chain has TRBV7-2 and TRBJ2-7, with no clear D. Germline CDR1 reads SGHTA; CDR2 reads FQGNSA. CDR3 length: 14 amino acids. Deletions cut 5 bases from V and 0 bases from J, with 11 bases between. CDR3 nucleotide sequence: TGTGCCAGCAGCCCCCAGGTGGGCTCCTACGAGCAGTACTTC. This gives the protein CASSPQVGSYEQYF.

This clonotype has at least ten counts. The chain joins TRBV2 to TRBJ2-2; D remains unclear. This CDR3 comprises 13 residues. The V end was cut by 8 bases, the J end by 7 bases, with 14 bases between. Germline V gene lookup returns CDR1 SNHLY and CDR2 FYNNEI. Here the CDR3 DNA reads TGTGCCAGCCACCGTCGCGAGGTCGGGGAGCTGTTTTTT. Amino acids: CASHRREVGELFF.

The sample holds many counts of this clonotype. The chain couples TRBV27 to TRBJ1-1, with D unclear. CDR1 is MNHEY and CDR2 is SMNVEV in the germline V gene (reference sequence). V was shortened by 8 bases and J by 5 bases, with 6 bases between the two germline ends. This CDR3 region has 10 residues. The CDR3 DNA is TGTGCCAGCCGTGGGACTGAAGCTTTCTTT. It is translated as CASRGTEAFF.

The chain joins TRBV5-6 to TRBJ1-1; TRBD1 matches 8 bases. V gave up 2 bases and J gave up 9 bases; unmatched junction bases: 6. In germline, CDR1 is SGHDT, CDR2 YYEEEE. This CDR3 comprises 13 residues. In DNA form, the CDR3 reads TGTGCCAGCAGCTTAGAGGGACAGGCCAAAGCTTTCTTT. Its translation is CASSLEGQAKAFF.

The gene calls are TRBV4-2 and TRBJ1-3; the D is unclear. The V gene's germline CDR1 is LGHNA and CDR2 YNFKEQ. V lost 0 bases to trimming and J lost 3 bases, with 6 bases between them. This CDR3 has 14 amino acids. The chain's CDR3 is CASSQDDVGNTIYF. In DNA, the CDR3 is TGTGCCAGCAGCCAAGATGACGTTGGAAACACCATATATTTT.

In its sample, this clonotype was seen many times. CDR3 DNA: TGTGCCAGCAGCCCAGGGGCGGCAGGGAGTACAGATACGCAGTATTTT. Translation gives CASSPGAAGSTDTQYF. The genes are TRBV7-6 and TRBJ2-3; perhaps TRBD1 as D (6 bases). Trimming stripped 5 bases from V and 3 bases from J, with 18 bases between. Germline CDR1 is SGHVS and CDR2 is FNYEAQ. This CDR3 contains 16 residues. Together with reference TRBV7-6 and TRBJ2-3, the CDR3 gives the full variable domain: GAGVSQSPRYKVTKRGQDVALRCDPISGHVSLYWYRQALGQGPEFLTYFNYEAQQDKSGLPNDRFSAERPEGSISTLTIQRTEQRDSAMYRCASSPGAAGSTDTQYFGPGTRLTVL.

This clonotype showed up just a few times. The chain combines TRBV7-2 with TRBJ2-3; D not resolved. The CDR3 has 15 amino acids. V lost 5 bases, J lost 4 bases, and 16 bases lay in between. CDR1 and CDR2 from the germline V gene are SGHTA and FQGNSA. In nucleotides, the CDR3 is TGTGCCAGCAGCGCCCGCTGGGTCCCGCCAGATACGCAGTATTTT. Amino acids: CASSARWVPPDTQYF.

This clonotype has only a few counts. V and J are TRBV12-3 or TRBV12-4 and TRBJ1-2; 8 bases agree with TRBD1. After removal of 6 bases from V and 7 bases from J, the junction contained 7 bases not matched to a gene. CDR3 length equals 13 residues. The CDR3 reads CASSQDRGSGYTF. The CDR3 DNA follows: TGTGCCAGCAGCCAAGACAGGGGTAGTGGCTACACCTTC.